The 5 T cell receptor beta chains in this list originate from one sample, sequenced in a study of blood T cell repertoires in COVID-19. Profiled with immunoSEQ multiplex PCR; TCRdb holds only in-frame clones, not every one. Among 150,000 to 170,000 clones listed, about 90% were seen once. Sequenced sample: peripheral blood. The source is a man in his forties or fifties with acute or convalescent COVID-19.

The chain is built from TRBV5-1 and TRBJ2-1, with D possibly being TRBD2 (5 bases). Trimming shortened V by 0 bases and J by 4 bases, and 11 bases separated the two germline ends. Germline V gene sequence: CDR1 SGHRS, CDR2 YFSETQ. CDR3 length: 15 amino acids. CDR3 residues: CASSLDSRGYNEQFF. The CDR3 DNA is TGCGCCAGCAGCTTGGACTCCCGAGGGTACAATGAGCAGTTCTTC.

The chain joins TRBV30 to TRBJ1-3; 7 nucleotides align to TRBD1. This CDR3 contains 12 residues. Unmatched junction bases numbered 0, after V lost 5 bases and J lost 2 bases. Germline CDR1 and CDR2: GTSNPN and SVGIG (reference sequence). The CDR3 DNA reads as TGTGCCTGGGGGACAGCTGGAAACACCATATATTTT. It codes for CAWGTAGNTIYF.

V and J are TRBV9 and TRBJ1-4; D gene uncertain. CDR3 size: 14 residues. V was clipped by 0 bases and J by 4 bases, with 7 bases between them. CDR1 and CDR2 from the germline V gene are SGDLS and YYNGEE. The CDR3 loop is CASSVGQNNEKLFF. In DNA form, the CDR3 reads TGTGCCAGCAGCGTAGGTCAGAATAATGAAAAACTGTTTTTT.

This clone has only one observation. The J gene is TRBJ1-1, the V gene TRBV28; the match to TRBD1 covers 7 bases. The germline V gene encodes CDR1 MDHEN and CDR2 SYDVKM. V lost 5 bases and J lost 0; bases outside the gene matches: 6. The CDR3 consists of 15 residues. CDR3 sequence (DNA): TGTGCCAGCAGTCAACCCAGGGGGATGAACACTGAAGCTTTCTTT. The encoded protein is CASSQPRGMNTEAFF.

This sequence joins TRBV5-5 and TRBJ1-4, with D hard to call. V was cut by 4 bases and J by 8 bases, with 18 bases left in between. Germline loops: CDR1 SGHKS, CDR2 YYEKEE (reference sequence). This CDR3 is 15 amino acids long. The CDR3 DNA reads TGTGCCAGCAGCCCCGGAGGACTGCGGGAGGAAAAACTGTTTTTT. Translated: CASSPGGLREEKLFF.